The 11 T cell receptor beta chains in this list originate from one sample, sequenced in a study of shared clonotypes between healthy human individuals. The protocol was immunoSEQ multiplex PCR, while the TCRdb copy is restricted to in-frame clones and leaves out a portion. The profile shows about 600,000 clones, approximately 97% of them singletons. Sequencing was performed on naive CD4+ T cells sorted from blood. The subset here: CD45RA+ positively selected. All receptors come from a woman younger than 45 in good health.

The sample holds one count of this clone. This sequence joins TRBV2 and TRBJ1-5, with a weak D call TRBD1 (5 bases). V was cut by 6 bases and J by 0 bases, with 9 bases left in between. The CDR3 consists of 14 residues. From germline, CDR1 is SNHLY and CDR2 FYNNEI. For the CDR3, the DNA is TGTGCCAGCAGATCGACAGTTAGCAATCAGCCCCAGCATTTT. This encodes CASRSTVSNQPQHF.

This chain connects TRBV7-9 to TRBJ2-3; no clear D gene. The V gene's germline CDR1 is SEHNR and CDR2 FQNEAQ (reference sequence). V lost 5 bases to trimming and J lost 6 bases, with 6 bases between them. CDR3 length equals 11 residues. The CDR3 reads CASSRSDTQYF. CDR3 sequence (DNA): TGTGCCAGCAGCAGGAGTGATACGCAGTATTTT. The full variable domain, rest sourced from reference TRBV7-9 and TRBJ2-3, is DTGVSQNPRHKITKRGQNVTFRCDPISEHNRLYWYRQTLGQGPEFLTYFQNEAQLEKSRLLSDRFSAERPKGSFSTLEIQRTEQGDSAMYLCASSRSDTQYFGPGTRLTVL.

The chain employs TRBV23-1 and TRBJ2-7; 7 bases are a match to TRBD1. TRBV23-1 is noted as an ORF with a role that remains uncertain. V was pared by 2 bases and J by 2 bases, with 9 bases of the junction left unmatched. This CDR3 has 16 amino acids. This CDR3 reads CASSQTVLGTAYEQYF. CDR3 bases: TGCGCCAGCAGTCAAACCGTTTTAGGGACAGCCTACGAGCAGTACTTC.

This clone was seen only once. CDR3: CASSFGTSGIGETQYF. DNA for the CDR3: TGCGCCAGCAGCTTCGGGACTAGCGGGATCGGGGAGACCCAGTACTTC. The chain couples TRBV5-1 to TRBJ2-5, with TRBD2 matching over 13 bases. There are 16 residues in the CDR3. With 2 bases clipped from V and 5 bases from J, the junction kept 6 bases outside the gene matches. CDR1 SGHRS and CDR2 YFSETQ come from the germline V gene.

This sequence joins TRBV28 and TRBJ2-7; 8 bases map to TRBD2. With 1 base clipped from V and 5 bases from J, the junction kept 13 bases outside the gene matches. The CDR3 extends over 17 amino acids. Germline V gene data show CDR1 as MDHEN and CDR2 as SYDVKM. CDR3 residues: CASSLFGHAAGGDEQYF. The CDR3 DNA reads TGTGCCAGCAGTTTATTTGGGCACGCCGCGGGGGGTGACGAGCAGTACTTC.

The chain uses TRBV5-8 and TRBJ2-3; D is ambiguous. Per the germline V gene, CDR1 is SGHTS and CDR2 is YDEGEE. Trimming shortened V by 1 base and J by 0 bases, and 12 bases separated the two germline ends. The CDR3 has 16 amino acids. In DNA form, the CDR3 reads TGTGCCAGCAGCTTGTTGATTAGATCTAGCACAGATACGCAGTATTTT. Its protein product is CASSLLIRSSTDTQYF.

This rearrangement joins TRBV30 to TRBJ1-1; tentative D call: TRBD1 (5 bases). Trimming stripped 2 bases from V and 8 bases from J, with 18 bases between. CDR1 and CDR2 from the germline V gene are GTSNPN and SVGIG (reference sequence). This CDR3 contains 14 residues. In nucleotides, the CDR3 is TGTGCCTGGAGTAGCAGGGTCGTGGGTGGGGAAGCTTTCTTT. Translating it yields CAWSSRVVGGEAFF.

The genes are TRBV5-4 and TRBJ1-6, with 12 bases that match TRBD1. The V and J ends lost 3 bases and 10 bases, in that order; junction bases with no gene match: 2. The CDR3 spans 14 residues. Germline assignment: CDR1 SGHNT and CDR2 YYREEE (reference sequence). CDR3 sequence: CASSSGTGGSPLHF. Written as DNA, the CDR3 is TGTGCCAGCAGCTCAGGGACAGGGGGCTCACCCCTCCACTTT.

The V call is TRBV2, the J call TRBJ1-3, with D unresolved. Germline assignment: CDR1 SNHLY and CDR2 FYNNEI. V was trimmed by 6 bases and J by 0 bases, leaving 12 bases between them. The CDR3 is 15 residues long. In DNA form, the CDR3 reads TGTGCCAGCAGAGATCGGACGGACTCTGGAAACACCATATATTTT. This sequence encodes CASRDRTDSGNTIYF.

This rearrangement joins TRBV10-1 to TRBJ2-2; no definite D call. Germline CDR1 and CDR2: WNHNN and SYGVQD (reference sequence). V shed 5 bases and J shed 6 bases, with 10 bases lying between them. This CDR3 has 13 residues. CDR3 sequence: CASSSVRAGELFF. The DNA of the CDR3 is TGCGCCAGCAGTAGTGTCCGGGCCGGGGAGCTGTTTTTT.

To note about this clone: Other nucleotide sequences from this sample produce the same CDR3. The rearrangement joins TRBV7-9 to TRBJ2-2, with 10 bases identical to TRBD1. Germline CDR1 and CDR2: SEHNR and FQNEAQ (reference sequence). This CDR3 comprises 15 residues. V shed 4 bases, J shed 5 bases, and the junction held 4 bases outside the gene matches. CDR3: CASSSGTGVTGELFF. The CDR3, as DNA: TGTGCCAGCAGCTCCGGGACAGGGGTGACCGGGGAGCTGTTTTTT.